The 21 T cell receptor beta chains below come from one sample, sequenced in a study of CD8 T cells in Susac syndrome. About 0.5 to 1 ug RNA was reverse transcribed with random hexamers. Using its own MiXCR run on the immunoSEQ multiplex PCR reads, TCRdb lists one record per CDR3 protein. The sample records some 190,000 distinct CDR3 sequences, 80% to 95% being singletons. Sequencing was done on a sample of CD4+ T cells from PBMCs. All receptors derive from a human donor in good health.

The V call is TRBV19, the J call TRBJ1-6; TRBD1 aligns across 8 bases. The CDR3 extends over 14 amino acids. Per the germline V gene, CDR1 is LNHDA and CDR2 is SQIVND (reference sequence). The trim removed 3 bases at V and 10 bases at J, leaving 5 bases unmatched. CDR3 sequence reads: CASSMAQGGSPLHF. CDR3 DNA sequence: TGTGCCAGTAGTATGGCACAGGGGGGCTCACCCCTCCACTTT. Supplemented by reference TRBV19 and TRBJ1-6, the full variable domain reads DGGITQSPKYLFRKEGQNVTLSCEQNLNHDAMYWYRQDPGQGLRLIYYSQIVNDFQKGDIAEGYSVSREKKESFPLTVTSAQKNPTAFYLCASSMAQGGSPLHFGNGTRLTVT.

This rearrangement joins TRBV5-1 to TRBJ1-1, with D possibly being TRBD1 (6 bases). Germline V gene sequence: CDR1 SGHRS, CDR2 YFSETQ. The CDR3 totals 15 residues. V dropped 4 bases and J dropped 4 bases, with 17 bases sitting between them. DNA for the CDR3: TGCGCCAGCAGCCGTTCGGGTCAGGGGACCACTGAAGCTTTCTTT. This encodes CASSRSGQGTTEAFF.

In DNA form, the CDR3 reads TGCAGTGCTAGAGTACTGAACTATGGCTACACCTTC. Residues: CSARVLNYGYTF. The rearrangement joins TRBV20-1 to TRBJ1-2; D remains ambiguous. V was cut by 1 base and J by 2 bases, with 5 bases left in between. Per the germline V gene, CDR1 is DFQATT and CDR2 is SNEGSKA (reference sequence). CDR3 length: 12 residues.

J is TRBJ2-7 and V is TRBV28; 11 bases fit TRBD1. The CDR3 has 14 residues. Germline values: CDR1 MDHEN, CDR2 SYDVKM. V was clipped by 5 bases and J by 6 bases; unmatched bases: 6. CDR3 DNA sequence: TGTGCCAGCAGTCTCGGGACAGGGGGAAGCGAGCAGTACTTC. Its protein is CASSLGTGGSEQYF.

The rearrangement joins TRBV30 to TRBJ1-1; D uncertain. The CDR3 is 13 residues long. The germline V gene has CDR1 GTSNPN and CDR2 SVGIG (reference sequence). Between the trimmed V and J ends, which lost 5 bases and 1 base, there was a span of 11 bases. The CDR3 region is CAWAPRTNTEAFF. The CDR3 bases are TGTGCCTGGGCCCCAAGAACGAACACTGAAGCTTTCTTT.

The chain carries TRBV7-2 and TRBJ2-7; a possible D gene is TRBD2 (7 bases). CDR1 is SGHTA and CDR2 is FQGNSA in the germline V gene. Deletions cut 2 bases from V and 5 bases from J, with 10 bases between. The CDR3 spans 13 residues. Here the CDR3 reads CASSLSGGHEQYV. CDR3 bases: TGTGCCAGCAGCTTATCGGGGGGCCACGAGCAGTACGTC.

CDR3 DNA: TGTGCCAGCAGTGAACTCCTCTACACTGAAGCTTTCTTT. This codes for CASSELLYTEAFF. V gene TRBV2 combines with J gene TRBJ1-1; D is uncertain. This CDR3 has 13 residues. Trimming cost V 2 bases and J 3 bases, with 7 bases left between them. CDR1 is SNHLY, CDR2 FYNNEI, per germline.

This clonotype came up a few times. The chain employs TRBV29-1 and TRBJ1-1, with unresolved D. V was trimmed by 7 bases and J by 7 bases, leaving 16 bases between them. Germline CDR1 SQVTM, CDR2 ANQGSEA. This CDR3 comprises 12 residues. The CDR3 DNA is TGCAGCGGGTCCCCCACTAACGATGAAGCTTTCTTT. It yields the protein CSGSPTNDEAFF.

The CDR3 nucleotides are TGTGCCAAACTTCAGAGGGACTCGTCTAATCAGCCCCAGCATTTT. As protein: CAKLQRDSSNQPQHF. This sequence joins TRBV6-2 or TRBV6-3 and TRBJ1-5; D perhaps matches TRBD1 (5 bases). The CDR3 spans 15 residues. CDR1 is MNHEY and CDR2 is SVGEGT in the germline V gene. Trimming cost V 10 bases and J 4 bases, with 20 bases left between them.

The gene calls are TRBV9 and TRBJ2-5; no clear D gene. The V gene's germline CDR1 is SGDLS and CDR2 YYNGEE. V was shortened by 0 bases and J by 1 base, with 10 bases between the two germline ends. The CDR3 spans 15 residues. The CDR3 sequence: CASSVDLVVQETQYF. DNA for the CDR3: TGTGCCAGCAGCGTAGATTTGGTGGTCCAAGAGACCCAGTACTTC.

The chain recombines TRBV7-2 with TRBJ2-1; D might be TRBD1 (6 bases). Trimming removed 5 bases from V and 7 bases from J, with 21 bases in between. Germline V gene sequence: CDR1 SGHTA, CDR2 FQGNSA. This CDR3 contains 16 residues. The CDR3, as DNA: TGTGCCAGCAGCCACAATTGGGGCAGGGGTGGGAATGAGCAGTTCTTC. Protein product: CASSHNWGRGGNEQFF.

The table lists this clonotype with a count of one. The J gene is TRBJ1-6, the V gene TRBV30, with TRBD1 identical over 7 bases. From germline, CDR1 is GTSNPN and CDR2 SVGIG (reference sequence). V trimming: 1 base; J trimming: 8 bases; junction bases outside the gene matches: 8. The CDR3 extends over 15 amino acids. The DNA of the CDR3 is TGTGCCTGGAGTGGGACAGGTCGGGGGGATTCACCCCTCCACTTT. It encodes CAWSGTGRGDSPLHF.

The genes are TRBV15 and TRBJ2-7; 12 nucleotides agree with TRBD2. This CDR3 spans 18 amino acids. The germline V gene has CDR1 LNHNV and CDR2 YYDKDF (reference sequence). Losses at the gene ends were 0 bases for V and 7 bases for J; bases not matched to a gene: 13. The CDR3 sequence: CATSRDPGPGLAGGEQYF. DNA of the CDR3: TGTGCCACCAGCAGAGATCCGGGGCCGGGACTAGCGGGTGGTGAGCAGTACTTC.

The chain uses TRBV4-3 and TRBJ1-2; D is unclear. The germline V gene has CDR1 LGHNA and CDR2 YSLEER. The CDR3 has 15 amino acids. V was pared by 3 bases and J by 1 base, with 12 bases between. CDR3 sequence reads: CASSHSREINYGYTF. The CDR3, as DNA: TGCGCCAGCAGCCACTCCCGGGAGATTAACTATGGCTACACCTTC.

The chain joins TRBV28 to TRBJ1-2, with TRBD1 as a possible D gene (6 bases). Germline V gives CDR1 MDHEN, CDR2 SYDVKM. Trimming shortened V by 5 bases and J by 7 bases, and 17 bases separated the two germline ends. CDR3 size: 14 residues. The chain's CDR3 is CASSPSYRVGGYTF. DNA for the CDR3: TGTGCCAGCAGTCCCTCCTACAGGGTCGGTGGCTACACCTTC.

This clonotype was seen only a few times. The chain employs TRBV6-6 and TRBJ1-1, with unresolved D. V lost 6 bases and J 4 bases, leaving 3 bases between the germline ends. The CDR3 is 10 amino acids. From germline, CDR1 is MNHNY and CDR2 SVGAGI (reference sequence). The CDR3 bases are TGTGCCAGCAGCCGCACTGAAGCTTTCTTT. This encodes CASSRTEAFF.

This chain joins TRBV10-3 and TRBJ1-1; D is perhaps TRBD1 (6 bases). Per the germline V gene, CDR1 is ENHRY and CDR2 is SYGVKD. Trimming cost V 3 bases and J 4 bases, with 15 bases left between them. CDR3 length: 15 amino acids. CDR3 in amino acids: CAISDPVKGGTEAFF. Written as DNA, the CDR3 is TGTGCCATCAGTGACCCAGTTAAGGGGGGCACTGAAGCTTTCTTT.

The rearrangement uses TRBV5-6 and TRBJ2-1, with 8 bases identical to TRBD1. Germline V gene sequence: CDR1 SGHDT, CDR2 YYEEEE. J gave up 6 bases and V 9 bases, and 5 bases lay outside the gene matches. The CDR3 contains 12 residues. CDR3 DNA: TGTGCCACCAGGGGGCTCTCCAATGAGCAGTTCTTC. It is translated as CATRGLSNEQFF. Complete variable domain (other parts from reference TRBV5-6 and TRBJ2-1): DAGVTQSPTHLIKTRGQQVTLRCSPKSGHDTVSWYQQALGQGPQFIFQYYEEEERQRGNFPDRFSGHQFPNYSSELNVNALLLGDSALYLCATRGLSNEQFFGPGTRLTVL.

The chain uses TRBV29-1 and TRBJ2-5, with 10 bases fitting TRBD1. The CDR3 has 13 residues. V gave up 7 bases and J gave up 4 bases; unmatched junction bases: 6. The germline gives CDR1 SQVTM, CDR2 ANQGSEA. Here the CDR3 reads CSAWTGGRETQYF. CDR3 nucleotides: TGCAGCGCCTGGACAGGGGGGAGAGAGACCCAGTACTTC. Based on the CDR3 plus reference TRBV29-1 and TRBJ2-5, the full variable domain is SAVISQKPSRDICQRGTSLTIQCQVDSQVTMMFWYRQQPGQSLTLIATANQGSEATYESGFVIDKFPISRPNLTFSTLTVSNMSPEDSSIYLCSAWTGGRETQYFGPGTRLLVL.

The chain uses TRBV19 and TRBJ1-2; D gene unclear. The CDR3 sequence is 13 residues long. Germline values: CDR1 LNHDA, CDR2 SQIVND (reference sequence). V gave up 5 bases and J gave up 8 bases, with 15 bases separating them. CDR3 loop: CASSLRLELGYTF. CDR3 coding DNA: TGTGCCAGTAGTTTGCGATTAGAGCTGGGCTACACCTTC.

The V call is TRBV6-4, the J call TRBJ1-1, with D unresolved. The length of the CDR3 is 15 residues. Trimming stripped 3 bases from V and 0 bases from J, with 11 bases between. The germline V gene encodes CDR1 MRHNA and CDR2 SNTAGT. As DNA, the CDR3 is TGTGCCAGCAGTGATTTACGGATAATGAACACTGAAGCTTTCTTT. Its protein product is CASSDLRIMNTEAFF.